Presented here are 19 T cell receptor beta chains from one specimen sequenced in a study of identical twins. One entry per CDR3 protein, called by TCRdb with MiXCR from the 5' RACE reads. The sample consists of around 340,000 distinct CDR3 sequences, approximately 13% of them appearing once. This sample also belongs to another study, concerning yellow fever vaccine responses in identical twins.

What was sequenced was CD8+ T cells sorted from blood. The source is a woman aged 18-35 years in good health.

The chain links TRBV2 to TRBJ2-2; 11 bases line up with TRBD2. With 10 bases clipped from V and 5 bases from J, the junction kept 9 bases outside the gene matches. The CDR3 runs to 15 residues. CDR1 SNHLY and CDR2 FYNNEI come from the germline V gene. The CDR3 reads CATQVAGGRTGELFF. In nucleotides, the CDR3 is TGTGCCACCCAGGTAGCGGGAGGGAGGACCGGGGAGCTGTTTTTT.

The V call is TRBV7-8, the J call TRBJ2-1; 7 nucleotides align to TRBD2. The CDR3 consists of 12 residues. The germline V gene has CDR1 SGHVS and CDR2 FQNEAQ. The ends lost 1 base at V and 14 bases at J; junction bases unmatched: 5. The CDR3 DNA sequence: TGTGCCAGCAGCTTAGGGACTAGTTCGGAGTTCTTC. Its translation: CASSLGTSSEFF. The complete variable domain, with remaining parts taken from reference TRBV7-8 and TRBJ2-1, reads GAGVSQSPRYKVAKRGQDVALRCDPISGHVSLFWYQQALGQGPEFLTYFQNEAQLDKSGLPSDRFFAERPEGSVSTLKIQRTQQEDSAVYLCASSLGTSSEFFGPGTRLTVL.

This clonotype was seen repeatedly, ten times or more. The CDR3 protein is CASTQQGENTEAFF. The CDR3, as DNA: TGTGCCAGCACCCAACAGGGGGAGAACACTGAAGCTTTCTTT. The chain combines TRBV12-3 or TRBV12-4 with TRBJ1-1; 8 nucleotides agree with TRBD1. The CDR3 length is 14 residues. V dropped 7 bases and J dropped 1; count of bases not matched to a gene: 5.

This clonotype came up a few times. V gene TRBV5-6 combines with J gene TRBJ1-1; a possible D gene is TRBD1 (6 bases). The CDR3 consists of 15 residues. Trimming pared 5 bases from V and 4 bases from J, leaving 18 bases between. From germline, CDR1 is SGHDT and CDR2 YYEEEE. The CDR3 region has the DNA TGTGCCAGCAGACAGGACCCGGGGGCGGGCACTGAAGCTTTCTTT. Protein: CASRQDPGAGTEAFF.

Ten or more counts support this clonotype. The chain has TRBV2 and TRBJ2-2; tentatively, D is TRBD1 or TRBD2 (5 bases each). Between the trimmed V and J ends, which lost 8 bases and 6 bases, there was a span of 16 bases. Germline V lookup: CDR1 SNHLY, CDR2 FYNNEI. The CDR3 spans 14 residues. The CDR3 region is CASLLGVLAGELFF. For the CDR3, the DNA is TGTGCCAGCTTACTAGGGGTTTTGGCCGGGGAGCTGTTTTTT.

The chain joins TRBV7-9 to TRBJ2-5; D tentatively reads TRBD1 or TRBD2 (5 bases each). Germline loops: CDR1 SEHNR, CDR2 FQNEAQ (reference sequence). Trimming removed 5 bases from V and 14 bases from J, with 15 bases in between. The CDR3 has 11 residues. CDR3 DNA: TGTGCCAGCAGCCCCCGGGACGCTATTTACTTC. Translated: CASSPRDAIYF.

The chain employs TRBV28 and TRBJ2-3; TRBD2 aligns across 9 bases. The CDR3 length is 17 residues. Germline V gives CDR1 MDHEN, CDR2 SYDVKM. V shed 6 bases and J 6 bases; nucleotides not matched to a gene: 16. In DNA, the CDR3 is TGTGCCAGCAGCTCAGGGGGGAATAGCGGGGGAAGGGATACGCAGTATTTT. Translation: CASSSGGNSGGRDTQYF.

This chain joins TRBV10-3 and TRBJ1-2; a weak D match, TRBD1 (6 bases). Trimming pared 4 bases from V and 7 bases from J, leaving 28 bases between. This CDR3 has 18 residues. The germline gives CDR1 ENHRY, CDR2 SYGVKD. The CDR3 loop reads CAISVIQGIYYSSGGYTF. CDR3 nucleotides: TGTGCCATCAGTGTAATTCAGGGGATCTATTACTCGTCTGGTGGCTACACCTTC.

The gene calls are TRBV4-1 and TRBJ2-7; D is possibly TRBD1 (6 bases). CDR3 length: 16 residues. The germline V and J ends were trimmed by 4 bases and 0 bases, with 16 bases remaining between them. CDR1 and CDR2 (germline): MGHRA, YSYEKL. The DNA for the CDR3 is TGCGCCAGCAGCCCCAGCCCCACAGGGAGCTCCTACGAGCAGTACGTC. Amino acid sequence: CASSPSPTGSSYEQYV.

This chain uses TRBV6-5 with TRBJ1-1; a weak D match, TRBD1 (6 bases). V lost 2 bases and J lost 9, with 13 bases in between. The CDR3 has 13 amino acids. Germline CDR1 reads MNHEY; CDR2 reads SVGAGI. Here the CDR3 reads CASSYTGQLQAFF. DNA of the CDR3: TGTGCCAGCAGTTACACCGGACAGCTCCAAGCTTTCTTT.

This clonotype was recorded many times. The CDR3 is CASSGRQGTDGYTF. The CDR3 DNA reads TGTGCCAGCAGCGGCCGACAGGGAACGGATGGCTACACCTTC. The V gene is TRBV9, the J gene TRBJ1-2, with 7 bases matching TRBD1. CDR3 length: 14 amino acids. The junction had 8 bases not matched to a gene; V was cut back by 3 bases and J by 6 bases. Per germline, CDR1 SGDLS and CDR2 YYNGEE. Full variable domain (outside the CDR3, taken from reference TRBV9 and TRBJ1-2): DSGVTQTPKHLITATGQRVTLRCSPRSGDLSVYWYQQSLDQGLQFLIQYYNGEERAKGNILERFSAQQFPDLHSELNLSSLELGDSALYFCASSGRQGTDGYTFGSGTRLTVV.

A few counts support this clonotype. The chain has TRBV20-1 and TRBJ2-3; 7 bases match TRBD2. The germline V gene has CDR1 DFQATT and CDR2 SNEGSKA (reference sequence). The J segment lost 3 bases and the V segment lost 4 bases, leaving 13 bases of the junction unmatched. There are 16 residues in the CDR3. Here the CDR3 reads CSATLYLGGETDTQYF. The CDR3 DNA reads TGCAGTGCTACCCTCTATTTGGGGGGGGAAACAGATACGCAGTATTTT.

Note on this clonotype: The junction and the germline gene differ at one end; a read error may be behind it. This chain uses TRBV9 with TRBJ2-2; D is undetermined. The CDR3 runs 13 residues. The germline V gene has CDR1 SGDLS and CDR2 YYNGEE. The CDR3 loop reads CASNEAYTGELFF. The CDR3 DNA is TGTGCCAGCAATGAGGCTTACACCGGTGAGCTGTTTTTT.

This clonotype was observed a few times. This rearrangement joins TRBV14 to TRBJ2-5; 7 bases are a match to TRBD2. Germline V gives CDR1 SGHDN, CDR2 FVKESK. The CDR3 has 16 amino acids. With V trimmed by 3 bases and J by 4 bases, 11 bases remained unmatched. The CDR3 DNA reads TGTGCCAGCAGCCAGAGGGCGGGACTACCGCGAGAGACCCAGTACTTC. As protein: CASSQRAGLPRETQYF.

This clonotype has a handful of counts. V gene TRBV28 combines with J gene TRBJ2-7, with D possibly being TRBD2 (6 bases). CDR1 and CDR2 from the germline V gene are MDHEN and SYDVKM. The V and J ends lost 5 bases and 11 bases respectively, with 13 bases between them. CDR3 length equals 11 residues. CDR3 DNA sequence: TGTGCCAGCAGTCTCGGGGAGGATAAGTACTTC. As protein: CASSLGEDKYF.

The chain has TRBV16 and TRBJ2-7; 7 bases align to TRBD1. The V segment lost 4 bases and the J segment 6 bases; nucleotides outside the gene matches: 15. CDR3 length equals 16 residues. Germline CDR1 and CDR2: KGHSY and FQNENV. Written as DNA, the CDR3 is TGTGCCAGCAGCCTAGAGGTGGCAGGGGGTTTTGGCGAGCAGTACGTC. It encodes CASSLEVAGGFGEQYV.

This clonotype was recorded a few times. The CDR3 region is CASSPIGATYEQYF. CDR3 nucleotide sequence: TGTGCCAGCAGTCCCATTGGGGCAACCTACGAGCAGTACTTC. The chain combines TRBV6-1 with TRBJ2-7, with D tentatively TRBD1 (5 bases). Trimming removed 5 bases from V and 2 bases from J, with 13 bases in between. The CDR3 sequence is 14 residues long. Germline CDR1 is MNHNS and CDR2 is SASEGT.

Only a few counts were recorded for this clonotype. The rearrangement uses TRBV6-2 or TRBV6-3 and TRBJ2-1; D ambiguous. V lost 7 bases and J lost 3, with 10 bases in between. CDR1 and CDR2 from the germline V gene are MNHEY and SVGEGT. CDR3 length equals 13 residues. The CDR3 spells CASNGRSYNEQFF. In nucleotides, the CDR3 is TGTGCCAGCAATGGACGGAGCTACAATGAGCAGTTCTTC.

The rearrangement joins TRBV20-1 to TRBJ2-2; 14 nucleotides line up with TRBD2. The ends lost 5 bases at V and 4 bases at J; junction bases unmatched: 9. Germline values: CDR1 DFQATT, CDR2 SNEGSKA (reference sequence). This CDR3 spans 17 amino acids. The DNA for the CDR3 is TGCAGTGCTCGAGGACTAGCGGGAGGAGTGGGCACCGGGGAGCTGTTTTTT. This sequence encodes CSARGLAGGVGTGELFF.